This note documents a single TCR beta chain sequence. This entry comes from a study of shared clonotypes between healthy human individuals. The CDR3 totals 13 residues. The germline V gene encodes CDR1 SEHNR and CDR2 FQNEAQ (reference sequence). The V and J ends lost 5 bases and 4 bases respectively, with 11 bases between them. Deep-level running was used for the assay. Only in-frame clones appear in the TCRdb table, and some are missing; sequencing was by immunoSEQ multiplex PCR. The data hold about a million clones, with 77% observed a single time. The receptor comes from a man aged 18-30 years in good health. Some clones in this sample may be carry-over from other donors' samples. V usage is TRBV7-9 and J usage is TRBJ1-2; D gene unclear. The sequenced material came from memory CD4+ T cells from PBMCs. The subset here: CD45RA-negative fraction. CDR3 sequence (DNA): TGTGCCAGCAGCCCAGACACCGCCTATGGCTACACCTTC. It translates to CASSPDTAYGYTF. The entire variable domain, with the rest obtained from reference TRBV7-9 and TRBJ1-2, is as follows: DTGVSQNPRHKITKRGQNVTFRCDPISEHNRLYWYRQTLGQGPEFLTYFQNEAQLEKSRLLSDRFSAERPKGSFSTLEIQRTEQGDSAMYLCASSPDTAYGYTFGSGTRLTVV.